A single sample is the source of the 14 T cell receptor beta chains below, sequenced in a study of blood T cell repertoires in COVID-19. Clones were sequenced by immunoSEQ multiplex PCR, and TCRdb holds only the in-frame ones, with some missing. The sample contains fewer than 500,000 clones, approximately 90% of which appear only once. The source material was PBMCs or T cells enriched from blood (not recorded which). These receptors all come from a woman aged 25 to 39 with acute COVID-19.

This sequence joins TRBV21-1 and TRBJ1-6; the listed D gene, TRBD1, was not tested against the DNA. TRBV21-1 is classified as a pseudogene. The CDR3 totals 15 residues. CDR3 sequence reads: CASSTEQAGNSPLHF. The CDR3 nucleotides read TGTGCCAGCAGCACAGAACAGGCCGGTAATTCACCCCTCCACTTT.

The V and J genes are TRBV6-5 and TRBJ1-2; TRBD1 agrees at 9 bases. Germline V gives CDR1 MNHEY, CDR2 SVGAGI. The CDR3 is 13 amino acids. J gave up 5 bases and V 4 bases, and 2 bases lay outside the gene matches. CDR3 nucleotide sequence: TGTGCCAGCAGTTCAGGACAGGGGTATGGCTACACCTTC. This translates into CASSSGQGYGYTF.

The genes are TRBV29-1 and TRBJ1-3; D perhaps matches TRBD1 (6 bases). Germline CDR1 is SQVTM and CDR2 is ANQGSEA. The CDR3 sequence is 18 residues long. Between the trimmed V and J ends, which lost 0 bases and 2 bases, there was a span of 20 bases. The CDR3 DNA sequence: TGCAGCGTTGAAGATCTATTCGCGTCTACAGGGACTGGAAACACCATATATTTT. Its protein is CSVEDLFASTGTGNTIYF.

The CDR3 DNA is TGTGCCACCAGCAGAGACCCCGGCAGGGAGGGTGAAAAACTGTTTTTT. Protein product: CATSRDPGREGEKLFF. The chain combines TRBV15 with TRBJ1-4, with a possible D match to TRBD1 (5 bases). This CDR3 is built from 16 residues. Trimming pared 0 bases from V and 7 bases from J, leaving 15 bases between. Germline loops: CDR1 LNHNV, CDR2 YYDKDF (reference sequence).

The genes are TRBV19 and TRBJ1-5; TRBD1 aligns across 11 bases. V was clipped by 2 bases and J by 7 bases; unmatched bases: 4. This CDR3 spans 15 amino acids. Germline loops: CDR1 LNHDA, CDR2 SQIVND (reference sequence). Here the CDR3 reads CASSIRGQGGQPQHF. Written as DNA, the CDR3 is TGTGCCAGTAGTATAAGGGGACAGGGGGGGCAGCCCCAGCATTTT. Full variable domain (outside the CDR3, taken from reference TRBV19 and TRBJ1-5): DGGITQSPKYLFRKEGQNVTLSCEQNLNHDAMYWYRQDPGQGLRLIYYSQIVNDFQKGDIAEGYSVSREKKESFPLTVTSAQKNPTAFYLCASSIRGQGGQPQHFGDGTRLSIL.

The rearrangement links TRBV18 to TRBJ2-2; D may be TRBD1 (5 bases). Trimming pared 2 bases from V and 6 bases from J, leaving 13 bases between. Germline-derived CDR1 and CDR2 are KGHSH and LQKENI. This CDR3 has 15 amino acids. CDR3 bases: TGTGCCAGCTCACCATATCAGCAGGGTCCCGGGGAGCTGTTTTTT. The encoded protein is CASSPYQQGPGELFF.

J is TRBJ1-1 and V is TRBV5-1; 7 bases are shared with TRBD1. Looked up from germline, CDR1 is SGHRS and CDR2 is YFSETQ. The CDR3 spans 17 residues. Germline trimming cut 1 base from V and 0 bases from J; bases unmatched to any gene: 9. The DNA for the CDR3 is TGCGCCAGCAGCTTGAGGGCAGGGGGTACCCTGAACACTGAAGCTTTCTTT. As protein: CASSLRAGGTLNTEAFF.

The chain uses TRBV19 and TRBJ1-1, with TRBD1 as a possible D gene (5 bases). The germline V gene has CDR1 LNHDA and CDR2 SQIVND (reference sequence). Trimming stripped 3 bases from V and 1 base from J, with 12 bases between. The CDR3 consists of 15 residues. The CDR3: CASSIGGKWNTEAFF. Here the CDR3 DNA reads TGTGCCAGTAGTATCGGGGGTAAGTGGAACACTGAAGCTTTCTTT.

Only a few counts were recorded for this clone. This chain joins TRBV19 and TRBJ1-5; 10 positions agree with TRBD1. Germline V gene lookup returns CDR1 LNHDA and CDR2 SQIVND (reference sequence). The V and J ends lost 4 bases and 2 bases, in that order; junction bases with no gene match: 11. The CDR3 extends over 18 amino acids. For the CDR3, the DNA is TGTGCCAGTAGTAACCGGGACAGGGGCGTATGGGGCAATCAGCCCCAGCATTTT. Its translation is CASSNRDRGVWGNQPQHF.

This rearrangement joins TRBV2 to TRBJ2-7; perhaps TRBD2 as D (6 bases). The CDR3 contains 15 residues. V lost 3 bases to trimming and J lost 3 bases, with 15 bases between them. Germline CDR1 is SNHLY and CDR2 is FYNNEI. CDR3 sequence (DNA): TGTGCCAGCAGTGAGGTCGGGGGACCCATCTACGAGCAGTACTTC. This codes for CASSEVGGPIYEQYF.

V and J are TRBV5-1 and TRBJ2-5, with 9 bases aligning to TRBD1. V was pared by 4 bases and J by 5 bases, with 9 bases of the junction left unmatched. In germline, CDR1 is SGHRS, CDR2 YFSETQ. The CDR3 contains 15 residues. The CDR3 spells CASSIITGGGETQYF. The CDR3 DNA is TGCGCCAGCAGCATCATCACAGGGGGCGGTGAGACCCAGTACTTC.

The chain employs TRBV10-3 and TRBJ2-7, with TRBD1 matching 7 bases. The V and J ends lost 4 bases and 3 bases, in that order; junction bases with no gene match: 6. The CDR3 length is 14 residues. Germline V gene sequence: CDR1 ENHRY, CDR2 SYGVKD. The CDR3 DNA sequence: TGTGCCATCAGTGCAACGGGACAGAACTACGAGCAGTACTTC. This sequence encodes CAISATGQNYEQYF.

The chain couples TRBV7-8 to TRBJ1-4; maybe TRBD1 (6 bases). Germline V CDR1 and CDR2: SGHVS, FQNEAQ. The V and J ends lost 5 bases and 5 bases respectively, with 15 bases between them. This CDR3 contains 15 residues. CDR3 sequence reads: CASSPRAQGNEKLFF. As DNA, the CDR3 is TGTGCCAGCAGCCCGAGGGCACAGGGAAATGAAAAACTGTTTTTT.

This clone was counted once. The genes are TRBV6-5 and TRBJ1-2; D is uncertain. This CDR3 has 12 residues. Trimming shortened V by 6 bases and J by 13 bases, and 18 bases separated the two germline ends. Germline V gives CDR1 MNHEY, CDR2 SVGAGI. As DNA, the CDR3 is TGTGCCAGCAGGCCCTCAGGAGGGAGTTCCACCTTC. Translation gives CASRPSGGSSTF.